These 18 T cell receptor beta chains came from one sample sequenced in a study of cytomegalovirus exposure and HLA in healthy donors. With 60 Vbeta and 13 Jbeta primers, the PCR was carried out. The assay was immunoSEQ multiplex PCR, and TCRdb's table has in-frame clones only and misses some. The sample consists of about 100,000 clones, 80% of them appearing once. Sequencing was carried out using PBMCs. Receptors were obtained from a man aged 25-45 years in good health and CMV-seronegative.

V and J are TRBV19 and TRBJ2-4; 10 bases match TRBD1. Trimming removed 5 bases from V and 7 bases from J; junction bases left unmatched: 8. From germline, CDR1 is LNHDA and CDR2 SQIVND (reference sequence). The CDR3 contains 15 residues. The CDR3 DNA follows: TGTGCCAGTAGTCCGACAGGGGGCGCTGGGAACATTCAGTACTTC. As protein: CASSPTGGAGNIQYF.

The sample holds a few counts of this clone. J is TRBJ2-2 and V is TRBV10-3; 7 bases are a match to TRBD1. The CDR3 sequence is 16 residues long. CDR1 is ENHRY and CDR2 is SYGVKD in the germline V gene. With 10 bases clipped from V and 1 base from J, the junction kept 12 bases outside the gene matches. CDR3 region: CATEPWDSLNTGELFF. The CDR3 DNA reads as TGTGCCACCGAGCCTTGGGACAGTCTGAACACCGGGGAGCTGTTTTTT.

J is TRBJ2-7 and V is TRBV13, with 10 bases matching TRBD2. The V gene's germline CDR1 is PRHDT and CDR2 FYEKMQ (reference sequence). V lost 6 bases and J lost 7; bases outside the gene matches: 9. The CDR3 is 14 residues long. The CDR3 nucleotides are TGTGCCAGCAGGAGAGCGGGAGGGCCGGGGGAGCAGTACTTC. This codes for CASRRAGGPGEQYF.

Only one count was recorded for this clone. The CDR3 DNA reads as TGTGCCAGCAGCCCGGGCCGACAGGGTCACCTCTATGGCTACACCTTC. Residues: CASSPGRQGHLYGYTF. The rearrangement uses TRBV7-9 and TRBJ1-2; 7 bases are a match to TRBD1. CDR3 length: 16 amino acids. V shed 5 bases, J shed 4 bases, and the junction held 13 bases outside the gene matches. The germline V gene encodes CDR1 SEHNR and CDR2 FQNEAQ (reference sequence). The full variable domain, in which reference TRBV7-9 and TRBJ1-2 provide the parts outside the CDR3, is DTGVSQNPRHKITKRGQNVTFRCDPISEHNRLYWYRQTLGQGPEFLTYFQNEAQLEKSRLLSDRFSAERPKGSFSTLEIQRTEQGDSAMYLCASSPGRQGHLYGYTFGSGTRLTVV.

This clone was observed a handful of times. The chain employs TRBV5-6 and TRBJ1-5, with D possibly matching TRBD1 (5 bases). This CDR3 has 14 amino acids. Germline V gene sequence: CDR1 SGHDT, CDR2 YYEEEE. V dropped 4 bases and J dropped 2 bases, with 10 bases sitting between them. CDR3 bases: TGTGCCAGCAGCCCTAGGGGTGGCAATCAGCCCCAGCATTTT. Its protein product is CASSPRGGNQPQHF.

CDR3 sequence reads: CASSPPSRDTEAFF. The CDR3, as DNA: TGTGCCAGCTCACCACCGTCCCGAGACACTGAAGCTTTCTTT. V gene TRBV18 combines with J gene TRBJ1-1; no definite D call. This CDR3 contains 14 residues. The V end was cut by 0 bases, the J end by 3 bases, with 8 bases between. The germline CDR1 and CDR2 sequences are KGHSH and LQKENI.

V gene TRBV9 combines with J gene TRBJ1-6, with 7 nucleotides matching TRBD1. V shed 3 bases, J shed 10 bases, and the junction held 4 bases outside the gene matches. Germline CDR1 SGDLS, CDR2 YYNGEE. The CDR3 totals 13 residues. The CDR3 loop is CASSDRGGSPLHF. The CDR3 bases are TGTGCCAGCAGCGACAGGGGAGGATCACCCCTCCACTTT.

The J gene is TRBJ2-3, the V gene TRBV5-1; possible D gene TRBD2, 5 bases. Trimming stripped 3 bases from V and 2 bases from J, with 10 bases between. Germline CDR1 reads SGHRS; CDR2 reads YFSETQ. This CDR3 spans 14 amino acids. The chain's CDR3 is CASSWRSATDTQYF. In DNA form, the CDR3 reads TGCGCCAGCAGCTGGAGGTCAGCCACAGATACGCAGTATTTT.

The chain combines TRBV18 with TRBJ1-5; the match to TRBD1 covers 12 bases. V was clipped by 4 bases and J by 6 bases; unmatched bases: 4. The CDR3 has 15 residues. Germline loops: CDR1 KGHSH, CDR2 LQKENI. The CDR3: CASSQGQGARQPQHF. The CDR3 nucleotides read TGTGCCAGCTCACAGGGACAGGGGGCGCGTCAGCCCCAGCATTTT.

The J gene is TRBJ2-7, the V gene TRBV5-1, with 12 bases identical to TRBD2. The germline V gene has CDR1 SGHRS and CDR2 YFSETQ. The CDR3 has 16 amino acids. Losses at the gene ends were 4 bases for V and 3 bases for J; bases not matched to a gene: 8. CDR3 coding DNA: TGCGCCAGCAGCACCACGACTAGCGGGAGAGGCTACGAGCAGTACTTC. Protein: CASSTTTSGRGYEQYF.

V usage is TRBV30 and J usage is TRBJ1-2, with 8 bases matching TRBD1. The CDR3 has 14 amino acids. Germline loops: CDR1 GTSNPN, CDR2 SVGIG (reference sequence). Unmatched junction bases numbered 14, after V lost 6 bases and J lost 8 bases. The CDR3: CACVVTGTGLGYTF. For the CDR3, the DNA is TGTGCCTGTGTCGTCACCGGGACAGGTCTAGGCTACACCTTC.

The V gene is TRBV6-1, the J gene TRBJ1-6; 12 bases line up with TRBD1. Trimming removed 3 bases from V and 9 bases from J; junction bases left unmatched: 0. Germline V gene sequence: CDR1 MNHNS, CDR2 SASEGT. The CDR3 consists of 14 residues. CDR3 in DNA: TGTGCCAGCAGTGAGGGACAGGGGGCTTCACCCCTCCACTTT. Translation gives CASSEGQGASPLHF.

The V gene is TRBV4-2, the J gene TRBJ2-2, with TRBD1 matching over 9 bases. This CDR3 contains 20 residues. After removal of 2 bases from V and 6 bases from J, the junction contained 19 bases not matched to a gene. Per germline, CDR1 LGHNA and CDR2 YNFKEQ. CDR3 in DNA: TGTGCCAGCAGCCAAAGCTCCGGGACAGGGTTACTAGGGCGGGCCGGGGAGCTGTTTTTT. Amino acid sequence: CASSQSSGTGLLGRAGELFF.

V usage is TRBV5-1 and J usage is TRBJ2-3, with unresolved D. Trimming left V 4 bases short and J 4 bases short, with 16 bases between. The length of the CDR3 is 15 residues. The germline V gene encodes CDR1 SGHRS and CDR2 YFSETQ. The CDR3 coding sequence is TGCGCCAGCAGCACCCAAGACCCGGGTGCAGATACGCAGTATTTT. Encoded protein: CASSTQDPGADTQYF.

This clone was seen only a few times. The V call is TRBV18, the J call TRBJ1-2, with D perhaps TRBD1 (6 bases). The CDR3 length is 14 residues. Looked up from germline, CDR1 is KGHSH and CDR2 is LQKENI. V was shortened by 3 bases and J by 8 bases, with 16 bases between the two germline ends. The CDR3 is CASSPEGGPGGYTF. CDR3 DNA: TGTGCCAGCTCACCTGAAGGGGGACCGGGCGGCTACACCTTC.

The chain is built from TRBV28 and TRBJ1-2, with 7 bases lining up with TRBD1. Trimming at V came to 3 bases and at J to 5 bases, leaving 6 bases not matched to a gene. The CDR3 is 14 residues long. Germline V gene lookup returns CDR1 MDHEN and CDR2 SYDVKM. The CDR3, as DNA: TGTGCCAGCAGTTTCGGACAGGCCGGGTATGGCTACACCTTC. Amino acids: CASSFGQAGYGYTF.

For the CDR3, the DNA is TGTGCCAGCAGCCAAGTCCAGTCCCGAAACACCATATATTTT. Translated, it gives CASSQVQSRNTIYF. This rearrangement joins TRBV14 to TRBJ1-3; D is ambiguous. V lost 1 base and J 5 bases, leaving 9 bases between the germline ends. The CDR3 loop spans 14 amino acids. CDR1 and CDR2 (germline): SGHDN, FVKESK.

The gene calls are TRBV19 and TRBJ1-1, with 7 bases fitting TRBD1. With 6 bases clipped from V and 3 bases from J, the junction kept 7 bases outside the gene matches. This CDR3 comprises 14 residues. Per the germline V gene, CDR1 is LNHDA and CDR2 is SQIVND (reference sequence). CDR3 protein: CASRTGRRDTEAFF. CDR3 nucleotide sequence: TGTGCCAGTAGGACAGGGAGAAGAGACACTGAAGCTTTCTTT.